This T cell receptor (beta chain) originates from a study of T cell responses to AZD1222 COVID-19 vaccine. Some clones are missing from TCRdb's copy, which holds only in-frame ones; the method was immunoSEQ multiplex PCR. This repertoire shows 110,000 or so clones, around 88% found once; its top ten account for 7.1%. CDR1 and CDR2 from the germline V gene are SGHAT and FQNNGV. The CDR3 is 12 residues long. Trimming pared 5 bases from V and 11 bases from J, leaving 15 bases between. The chain has TRBV11-2 and TRBJ1-1, with D tentatively TRBD1 (5 bases). The sequencing used peripheral blood, collected 28 days after the second AZD1222 dose. This TCR was sampled from an adult who received the AZD1222 COVID-19 vaccine. CDR3 protein: CASSPEIWGAFF. As DNA, the CDR3 is TGTGCCAGCAGCCCAGAGATCTGGGGGGCTTTCTTT.